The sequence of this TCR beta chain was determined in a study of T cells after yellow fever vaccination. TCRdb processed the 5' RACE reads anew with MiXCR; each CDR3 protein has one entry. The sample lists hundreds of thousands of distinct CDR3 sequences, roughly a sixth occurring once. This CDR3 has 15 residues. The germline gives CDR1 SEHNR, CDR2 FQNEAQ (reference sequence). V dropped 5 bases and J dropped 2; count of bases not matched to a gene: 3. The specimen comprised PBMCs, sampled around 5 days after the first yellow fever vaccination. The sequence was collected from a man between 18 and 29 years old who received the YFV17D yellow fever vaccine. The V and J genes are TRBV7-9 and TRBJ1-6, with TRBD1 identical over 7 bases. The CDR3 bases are TGTGCCAGCAGCAATGACAGGGCCTATAATTCACCCCTCCACTTT. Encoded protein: CASSNDRAYNSPLHF.